This TCR beta chain came from a study of OX40 agonist ivuxolimab in advanced cancers. In the study overall: Ivuxolimab, which targeted the costimulatory receptor OX40 (CD134), was an agonistic, fully human IgG2 monoclonal antibody. Partial responses were achieved by three dose-escalation patients, of whom one had hepatocellular carcinoma and two had cutaneous melanoma. Among the roughly 54 dose-escalation patients, around 20 had hepatocellular carcinoma, roughly 15 melanoma, 9 renal cell carcinoma and 9 head and neck cancer. The paper covers the monotherapy dose-escalation part of the phase I ivuxolimab trial, which included N ≈ 50 patients. In the dose-escalation cohort, approximately 82% of patients were male, and the mean age was 60 years with a range of about 23 to 79. Intravenous ivuxolimab was administered to patients every 2 weeks at six dose levels: 0.01, 0.1, 0.3, 1.5, 3 and 10 mg/kg. Patients were allowed to have had prior anti-PD-1, anti-PD-L1 or anti-CTLA-4 therapy, and around 37% of the dose-escalation patients had previously received checkpoint inhibitors. The point of sequencing TCRbeta in the periphery was to test whether ivuxolimab changed TCR sequence diversity and drove clonal T-cell expansion.

What the research found in general, with its limitations: After ivuxolimab, more expanded clones were found on average in CD8+ T cells than in CD4+ T cells. Antigen specificity was not determined for the clonally expanded peripheral T cells. Low levels of normalized T-cell clonal expansion were also shown by some nonresponding patients. At doses from 0.1 to 3.0 mg/kg, clonal expansion was seen in both CD4+ and CD8+ blood T cells between baseline and week 6. In the 0.1-3.0 mg/kg groups, partial responders had among the lowest normalized peripheral clonal expansion, particularly in CD8+ T cells.

Patients with a history of autoimmune disease or receiving systemic immunosuppression were excluded from the trial. Peripheral blood for TCR sequencing was collected from all dose cohorts at baseline, on cycle 4 day 1, and on cycle 7 day 1. The samples were drawn from a first-in-human, open-label, multicenter phase I dose-escalation trial of ivuxolimab. Adults with locally advanced or metastatic head and neck squamous cell, hepatocellular, melanoma or renal cell carcinoma were enrolled in the trial. Before TCR sequencing, CD4+ and CD8+ T cells were separately sorted from peripheral blood. To sequence the TCRbeta CDR3 region, genomic DNA was isolated from the sorted cells. The immunoSEQ Assay was used for sequencing of TCRbeta CDR3 regions. TCRdb holds this immuneACCESS table with in-frame rearrangements only. Some clones are missing; in checked studies, unresolved V genes explain under half, and the rest has no known cause. The table for this sample lists 55,000 or so clones; about nine tenths of them were counted only once. The biggest ten clones account for under 8% of the sample.

The CDR3 covers 17 residues, taking in both the cysteine and the phenylalanine. Only CDR3 DNA remains: 51 bases, in frame from the first base. V drops 2 bases and J drops 7 bases, leaving 24 bases in between. Sequences KGHSH (CDR1) and LQKENI (CDR2) are obtained from the germline V gene. Comments on this clone: It has no known antigen specificity. No per-base quality is available; no much larger clone lies one base away.

This specimen was CD4+ or CD8+ T cells sorted from blood, taken in a trial of the OX40 agonist ivuxolimab. The sequence was obtained from an adult with an advanced solid tumor such as melanoma, head and neck, liver or kidney cancer. The V and J genes are TRBV18 and TRBJ2-7; the D region possibly corresponds to TRBD1 (6 bases align). CDR3 loop: CASSPNEMGSTRGEQYF. The nucleotide sequence is TGTGCCAGCTCACCAAACGAGATGGGATCAACAAGGGGGGAGCAGTACTTC.